Listed here are 22 T cell receptor beta chains from one sample, sequenced in a study of blood T cell repertoires in COVID-19. The protocol was immunoSEQ multiplex PCR, while the TCRdb copy is restricted to in-frame clones and leaves out a portion. Of around 180,000 clones listed, under 85% are singletons. Sequencing was done on a sample of peripheral blood. The receptors stem from a man in his 60s with active or convalescent COVID-19.

This chain links TRBV24-1 with TRBJ2-1; D gene ambiguous. Per germline, CDR1 KGHDR and CDR2 SFDVKD. This CDR3 is 11 amino acids long. V was pared by 8 bases and J by 5 bases, with 6 bases between. The CDR3, as DNA: TGTGCCACCAAGACTGACAATGAGCAGTTCTTC. Amino acids: CATKTDNEQFF.

This clone was found once. V gene TRBV7-8 combines with J gene TRBJ2-3; tentatively, D is TRBD2 (5 bases). Germline V gives CDR1 SGHVS, CDR2 FQNEAQ. The length of the CDR3 is 13 residues. V lost 2 bases to trimming and J lost 3 bases, with 6 bases between them. The CDR3, as DNA: TGTGCCAGCAGCTTAAGGGAGACAGATACGCAGTATTTT. This translates into CASSLRETDTQYF.

This chain links TRBV28 with TRBJ2-3, with a possible D match to TRBD2 (6 bases). V dropped 7 bases and J dropped 2 bases, with 16 bases sitting between them. The CDR3 runs 15 residues. The germline gives CDR1 MDHEN, CDR2 SYDVKM. The CDR3 here is CASTLGGFDTDTQYF. CDR3 nucleotides: TGTGCCAGCACCCTCGGAGGGTTTGACACAGATACGCAGTATTTT.

This clone was counted between two and nine times. The rearrangement uses TRBV24-1 and TRBJ2-7, with no clear D. Between the trimmed V and J ends, which lost 5 bases and 0 bases, there was a span of 22 bases. CDR1 and CDR2 (germline): KGHDR, SFDVKD. The CDR3 spans 18 residues. The CDR3 sequence: CATSARRVNGRSSYEQYF. CDR3 DNA: TGTGCCACCAGTGCCCGCCGGGTTAATGGTCGGAGCTCCTACGAGCAGTACTTC.

This clone was observed a few times. The J gene is TRBJ1-2, the V gene TRBV18; D is uncertain. The CDR3 covers 14 residues. Germline loops: CDR1 KGHSH, CDR2 LQKENI. Trimming stripped 1 base from V and 5 bases from J, with 11 bases between. The DNA for the CDR3 is TGTGCCAGCTCACCACAACAGCTTTTTTATGGCTACACCTTC. Its protein product is CASSPQQLFYGYTF.

In this sample, this clone turned up once. The chain is built from TRBV5-1 and TRBJ2-2; 7 bases are a match to TRBD1. This CDR3 comprises 14 residues. Germline CDR1 reads SGHRS; CDR2 reads YFSETQ. Trimming cost V 4 bases and J 6 bases; bases outside gene matches: 6. The CDR3 nucleotides are TGCGCCAGCAGCAAGACAGGGTGGGCCGGGGAGCTGTTTTTT. Its protein is CASSKTGWAGELFF.

The count of this clone is one. The V and J genes are TRBV11-2 and TRBJ1-2; D call uncertain. Germline lookup yields CDR1 SGHAT and CDR2 FQNNGV. CDR3 length: 15 residues. V shed 2 bases and J shed 3 bases, with 13 bases lying between them. The chain's CDR3 is CASSLRGEAYYGYTF. The CDR3 DNA is TGTGCCAGCAGCTTACGCGGGGAGGCGTACTATGGCTACACCTTC.

The chain links TRBV2 to TRBJ2-5; tentatively, D is TRBD2 (6 bases). The CDR3 length is 14 residues. The ends were cut back, 5 bases at V and 4 bases at J, with 14 bases in the middle. In germline, CDR1 is SNHLY, CDR2 FYNNEI. CDR3 DNA sequence: TGTGCCAGCAGTAAAAACGGGGGATCAGAGACCCAGTACTTC. Its translation: CASSKNGGSETQYF.

The rearrangement joins TRBV28 to TRBJ1-1; D unresolved. The CDR3 runs to 14 residues. CDR1 MDHEN and CDR2 SYDVKM come from the germline V gene. Trimming cost V 6 bases and J 4 bases, with 15 bases left between them. In DNA form, the CDR3 reads TGTGCCAGCAGCTTTCACCGGGAGGTCACTGAAGCTTTCTTT. This encodes CASSFHREVTEAFF.

This clone was seen a few times. The chain recombines TRBV6-5 with TRBJ2-2; the D is unclear. The CDR3 extends over 13 amino acids. Germline V gene data show CDR1 as MNHEY and CDR2 as SVGAGI. Trimming took off 6 bases at V and 3 bases at J, with 8 bases between the two ends. The CDR3 bases are TGTGCCAGCAGCAACAAATACACCGGGGAGCTGTTTTTT. Its protein is CASSNKYTGELFF.

The chain has TRBV7-2 and TRBJ2-7, with 9 bases fitting TRBD1. Germline V CDR1 and CDR2: SGHTA, FQGNSA. The V and J ends lost 4 bases and 7 bases, in that order; junction bases with no gene match: 11. There are 15 residues in the CDR3. CDR3 sequence reads: CASSYSGQGSSEQYF. CDR3 nucleotide sequence: TGTGCCAGCAGCTATTCGGGACAGGGTAGTTCGGAGCAGTACTTC.

This clone was recorded once. V usage is TRBV9 and J usage is TRBJ2-3; D is uncertain. The CDR3 contains 15 residues. The germline CDR1 and CDR2 sequences are SGDLS and YYNGEE. V was pared by 0 bases and J by 2 bases, with 10 bases between. CDR3 sequence (DNA): TGTGCCAGCAGCGTAGTTGGTGCGGCCACAGATACGCAGTATTTT. This codes for CASSVVGAATDTQYF.

The chain recombines TRBV28 with TRBJ1-1; D is perhaps TRBD1 (6 bases). The CDR3 sequence is 16 residues long. The germline V gene has CDR1 MDHEN and CDR2 SYDVKM. Trimming removed 7 bases from V and 3 bases from J, with 21 bases in between. The CDR3 coding sequence is TGTGCCAGCACAACCCTGGGGGGGCTCGAAGACACTGAAGCTTTCTTT. Residues: CASTTLGGLEDTEAFF.

The chain uses TRBV27 and TRBJ2-5; maybe TRBD1 (6 bases). Germline lookup yields CDR1 MNHEY and CDR2 SMNVEV (reference sequence). The V end was cut by 5 bases, the J end by 0 bases, with 10 bases between. The CDR3 extends over 14 amino acids. CDR3 sequence: CASSANRDQETQYF. Written as DNA, the CDR3 is TGTGCCAGCAGTGCGAACAGGGACCAAGAGACCCAGTACTTC.

V is TRBV28 and J is TRBJ1-5, with 7 bases identical to TRBD1. Looked up from germline, CDR1 is MDHEN and CDR2 is SYDVKM. The ends lost 10 bases at V and 0 bases at J; junction bases unmatched: 9. The CDR3 spans 15 residues. The DNA for the CDR3 is TGTGCCAACCAAGCCAGGGGGTATAGCAATCAGCCCCAGCATTTT. This translates into CANQARGYSNQPQHF.

The rearrangement links TRBV5-1 to TRBJ2-3; 12 bases line up with TRBD2. Trimming at V came to 0 bases and at J to 3 bases, leaving 5 bases not matched to a gene. Germline V gives CDR1 SGHRS, CDR2 YFSETQ. This CDR3 has 17 amino acids. This chain's CDR3 is CASSLALAGGVTDTQYF. The CDR3 DNA is TGCGCCAGCAGCTTGGCCCTAGCGGGAGGGGTGACAGATACGCAGTATTTT.

The rearrangement uses TRBV11-3 and TRBJ2-5; 7 bases match TRBD1. Germline CDR1 and CDR2: SGHNT and YENEEA. V lost 5 bases to trimming and J lost 3 bases; unmatched junction nucleotides: 3. This CDR3 spans 13 amino acids. Here the CDR3 reads CASSPGTEETQYF. The DNA for the CDR3 is TGTGCCAGCAGCCCTGGGACAGAAGAGACCCAGTACTTC.

This clone has only a few counts. The chain uses TRBV2 and TRBJ1-1, with D perhaps TRBD1 (6 bases). The CDR3 contains 14 residues. CDR1 is SNHLY, CDR2 FYNNEI, per germline. CDR3: CARRGGAVNTEAFF. CDR3 sequence (DNA): TGTGCTCGACGTGGGGGGGCCGTGAACACTGAAGCTTTCTTT.

This chain uses TRBV19 with TRBJ2-7; maybe TRBD2 (6 bases). V lost 5 bases and J lost 2, with 13 bases in between. Germline lookup yields CDR1 LNHDA and CDR2 SQIVND (reference sequence). The CDR3 has 14 amino acids. The CDR3 coding sequence is TGTGCCAGTAGTGCTCAGGGAGGACCCTACGAGCAGTACTTC. Encoded protein: CASSAQGGPYEQYF.

The V and J genes are TRBV6-5 and TRBJ1-1, with D perhaps matching TRBD1 (6 bases). Germline V CDR1 and CDR2: MNHEY, SVGAGI. This CDR3 contains 12 residues. V was shortened by 4 bases and J by 5 bases, with 8 bases between the two germline ends. The CDR3 coding sequence is TGTGCCAGCAGTTTCAGGGGAACTGAAGCTTTCTTT. This translates into CASSFRGTEAFF.

The chain recombines TRBV28 with TRBJ1-4; D is unclear. The CDR3 covers 13 residues. V was trimmed by 3 bases and J by 6 bases, leaving 8 bases between them. Germline V gene data show CDR1 as MDHEN and CDR2 as SYDVKM. The CDR3 sequence is CASSLERYEKLFF. In DNA, the CDR3 is TGTGCCAGCAGTTTGGAGAGGTATGAAAAACTGTTTTTT.

The chain employs TRBV18 and TRBJ1-3; 7 bases are a match to TRBD1. V was clipped by 5 bases and J by 0 bases; unmatched bases: 4. Per the germline V gene, CDR1 is KGHSH and CDR2 is LQKENI. The CDR3 is 15 amino acids. CDR3 protein: CASSAGTASGNTIYF. CDR3 in DNA: TGTGCCAGCTCAGCTGGGACAGCCTCTGGAAACACCATATATTTT.